These T cell receptor beta chains were read from a single sample in a study of shared clonotypes between healthy human individuals. TCRdb's copy holds only in-frame clones and misses some; the assay was immunoSEQ multiplex PCR. The table lists 1.6 million or so clones, around 95% of them singletons. Sequenced input: naive CD4+ T cells sorted from blood. The receptors were gathered from a man younger than 40 in good health. The CDR3 runs from the conserved cysteine through the conserved F or W. A D gene is named only where the DNA matches it firmly. Size tells how often a clone was seen (once, few, many) or the class of an expanded clone, and some rows leave it out.

TRBJ2-2 - - TRBV19 CASSIGLANTGELFF TGTGCCAGTAGTATCGGTCTAGCGAACACCGGGGAGCTGTTTTTT
TRBJ2-5 - - TRBV2 CASIGREETQYF TGTGCCAGCATTGGCAGGGAGGAGACCCAGTACTTC
TRBJ2-1 once - TRBV11-2 CASSLYTGSPSYNEQFF TGTGCCAGCAGCTTATATACGGGATCTCCGTCCTACAATGAGCAGTTCTTC
TRBJ2-1 - TRBD2 TRBV18 CASSGTGTRPYNEQFF TGTGCCAGCTCAGGAACCGGGACTAGACCCTACAATGAGCAGTTCTTC
TRBJ2-3 - - TRBV5-5 CASSLDLDTQYF TGTGCCAGCAGTCTGGATCTGGATACGCAGTATTTT
TRBJ2-7 - TRBD2 TRBV29-1 CSVVSGSSTYEQYF TGCAGCGTAGTCAGCGGGAGCTCCACCTACGAGCAGTACTTC
TRBJ2-1 - - TRBV7-2 CASSLAAIYNEQFF TGTGCCAGCAGCTTAGCGGCCATATACAATGAGCAGTTCTTC
TRBJ2-7 - - TRBV28 CASSLGPIYEQYF TGTGCCAGCAGTTTAGGACCGATCTACGAGCAGTACTTC
TRBJ2-2 - TRBD1 TRBV5-1 CASSLQGARTGELFF TGCGCCAGCAGCTTACAGGGGGCGCGGACCGGGGAGCTGTTTTTT
TRBJ2-7 - TRBD2 TRBV11-2 CASSLLASGRGEQYF TGTGCCAGCAGCTTACTTGCTAGCGGGAGGGGCGAGCAGTACTTC
TRBJ1-2 - TRBD1 TRBV7-9 CASSQGQGAVYGYTF TGTGCCAGCAGCCAGGGACAGGGGGCGGTCTATGGCTACACCTTC
TRBJ2-7 - - TRBV16 CASSPRSGYEQYF TGTGCCAGCAGCCCACGCTCCGGCTACGAGCAGTACTTC
TRBJ2-7 once TRBD1 TRBV7-6 CASSLEGQGTHEQYF TGTGCCAGCAGCTTAGAGGGACAGGGGACCCACGAGCAGTACTTC
TRBJ2-7 - - TRBV4-1 CASSQDKGKAGTYEQYF TGCGCCAGCAGCCAAGATAAGGGTAAGGCGGGAACCTACGAGCAGTACTTC
TRBJ2-7 once TRBD1 TRBV18 CASSPRQGALGEQYF TGTGCCAGCAGCCCCCGACAGGGGGCGTTAGGCGAGCAGTACTTC
TRBJ1-4 - - TRBV5-1 CASSSTPGGTEKLFF TGCGCCAGCAGCTCGACTCCGGGCGGTACTGAAAAACTGTTTTTT
TRBJ2-7 - - TRBV10-2 CASSYLASYEQYF TGCGCCAGCAGTTACTTAGCCTCCTACGAGCAGTACTTC
TRBJ2-7 - TRBD2 TRBV18 CASSLSSGELYEQYF TGTGCCAGCTCACTATCTAGCGGGGAATTATACGAGCAGTACTTC
TRBJ2-1 - TRBD2 TRBV2 CASIRRGKGLAGGYNEQFF TGTGCCAGCATAAGAAGGGGTAAAGGGCTAGCGGGAGGATACAATGAGCAGTTCTTC
TRBJ1-1 - TRBD1 TRBV15 CATSRQRQGMSEAFF TGTGCCACCAGCAGACAGAGACAGGGGATGTCTGAAGCTTTCTTT
TRBJ2-2 - - TRBV10-3 CAISPGMDTGELFF TGTGCCATCAGCCCAGGGATGGACACCGGGGAGCTGTTTTTT
TRBJ2-1 - - TRBV28 CASSSASVGEQFF TGTGCCAGCAGTTCGGCTAGCGTGGGTGAGCAGTTCTTC
TRBJ1-1 - - TRBV2 CASIRDVSTEAFF TGTGCCAGCATCCGGGATGTTAGCACTGAAGCTTTCTTT
TRBJ2-2 once TRBD2 TRBV18 CASSRSGTGQYANTGELFF TGTGCCAGCTCACGTAGCGGGACGGGGCAGTACGCGAACACCGGGGAGCTGTTTTTT
TRBJ2-1 - - TRBV5-5 CASSLAGYSSYNEQFF TGTGCCAGCAGCTTGGCCGGGTATAGCTCCTACAATGAGCAGTTCTTC
TRBJ1-2 - - TRBV30 CAWSSGGWGYTF TGTGCCTGGAGCTCGGGGGGTTGGGGCTACACCTTC
TRBJ1-1 - TRBD1 TRBV5-1 CASSLVQGATEAFF TGCGCCAGCAGCTTGGTACAGGGGGCAACTGAAGCTTTCTTT